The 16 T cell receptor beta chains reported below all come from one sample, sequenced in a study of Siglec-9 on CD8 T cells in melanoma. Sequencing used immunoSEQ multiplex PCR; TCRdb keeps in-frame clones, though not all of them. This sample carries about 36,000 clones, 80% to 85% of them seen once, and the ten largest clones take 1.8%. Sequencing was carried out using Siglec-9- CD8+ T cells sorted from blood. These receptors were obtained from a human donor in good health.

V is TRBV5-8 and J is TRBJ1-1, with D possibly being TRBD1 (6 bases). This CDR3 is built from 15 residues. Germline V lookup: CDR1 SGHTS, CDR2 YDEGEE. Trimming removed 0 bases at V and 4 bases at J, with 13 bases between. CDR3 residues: CASSLGTPGATEAFF. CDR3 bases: TGTGCCAGCAGCTTGGGGACCCCAGGGGCCACTGAAGCTTTCTTT.

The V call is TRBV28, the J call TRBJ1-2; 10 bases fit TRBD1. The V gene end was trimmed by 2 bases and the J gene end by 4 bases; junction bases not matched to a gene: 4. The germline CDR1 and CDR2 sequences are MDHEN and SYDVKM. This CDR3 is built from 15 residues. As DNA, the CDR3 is TGTGCCAGCAGTTTACGACAGGGGGCGGGCTATGGCTACACCTTC. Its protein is CASSLRQGAGYGYTF.

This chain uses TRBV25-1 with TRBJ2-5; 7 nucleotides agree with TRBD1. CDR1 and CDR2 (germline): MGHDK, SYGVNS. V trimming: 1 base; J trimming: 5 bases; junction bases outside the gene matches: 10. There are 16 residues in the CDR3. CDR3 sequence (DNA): TGTGCCAGCAGTGAATTCGTTCAAGACAGGGCCGAGACCCAGTACTTC. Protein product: CASSEFVQDRAETQYF. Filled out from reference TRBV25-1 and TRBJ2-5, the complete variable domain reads EADIYQTPRYLVIGTGKKITLECSQTMGHDKMYWYQQDPGMELHLIHYSYGVNSTEKGDLSSESTVSRIRTEHFPLTLESARPSHTSQYLCASSEFVQDRAETQYFGPGTRLLVL.

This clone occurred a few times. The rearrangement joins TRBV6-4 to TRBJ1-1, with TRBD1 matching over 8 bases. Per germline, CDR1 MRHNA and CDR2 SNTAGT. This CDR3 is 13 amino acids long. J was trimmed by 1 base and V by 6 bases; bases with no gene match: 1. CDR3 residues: CASRQGANTEAFF. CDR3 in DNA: TGTGCCAGCAGGCAGGGGGCGAACACTGAAGCTTTCTTT.

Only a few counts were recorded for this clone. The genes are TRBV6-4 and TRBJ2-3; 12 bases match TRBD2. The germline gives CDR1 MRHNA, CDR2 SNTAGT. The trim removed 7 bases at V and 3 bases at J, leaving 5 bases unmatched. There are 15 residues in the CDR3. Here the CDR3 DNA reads TGTGCCAGCACCCAGACTAGCGGGGGAACAGATACGCAGTATTTT. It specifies CASTQTSGGTDTQYF.

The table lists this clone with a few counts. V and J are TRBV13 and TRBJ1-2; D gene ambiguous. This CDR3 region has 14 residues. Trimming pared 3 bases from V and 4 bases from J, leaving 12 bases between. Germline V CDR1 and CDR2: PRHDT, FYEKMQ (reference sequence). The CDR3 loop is CASSFLGSAYGYTF. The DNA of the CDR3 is TGTGCCAGCAGCTTCTTAGGAAGCGCCTATGGCTACACCTTC.

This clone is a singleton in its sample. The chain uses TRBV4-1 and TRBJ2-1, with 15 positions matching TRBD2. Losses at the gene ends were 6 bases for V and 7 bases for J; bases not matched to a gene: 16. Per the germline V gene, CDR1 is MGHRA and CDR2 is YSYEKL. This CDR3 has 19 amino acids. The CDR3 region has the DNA TGCGCCAGCAGTCCGGGACTAGCGGGGGGCCCTCTCTTTGGTAATGAGCAGTTCTTC. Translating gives CASSPGLAGGPLFGNEQFF.

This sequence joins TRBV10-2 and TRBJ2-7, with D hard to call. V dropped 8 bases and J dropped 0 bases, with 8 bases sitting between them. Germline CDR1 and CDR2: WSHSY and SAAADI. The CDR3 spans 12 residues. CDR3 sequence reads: CASGDSSYEQYF. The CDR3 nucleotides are TGCGCCAGCGGCGACTCCTCCTACGAGCAGTACTTC.

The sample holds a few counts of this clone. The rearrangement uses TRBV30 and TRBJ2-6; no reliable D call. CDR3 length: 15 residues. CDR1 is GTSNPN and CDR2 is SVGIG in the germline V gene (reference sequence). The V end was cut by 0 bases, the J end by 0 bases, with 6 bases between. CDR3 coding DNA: TGTGCCTGGAGTGTAGGAGTCTCTGGGGCCAACGTCCTGACTTTC. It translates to CAWSVGVSGANVLTF.

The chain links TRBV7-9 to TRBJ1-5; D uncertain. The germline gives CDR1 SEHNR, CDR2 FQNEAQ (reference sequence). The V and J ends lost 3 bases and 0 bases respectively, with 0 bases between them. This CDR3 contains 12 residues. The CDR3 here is CASSFSNQPQHF. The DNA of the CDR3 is TGTGCCAGCAGCTTTAGCAATCAGCCCCAGCATTTT.

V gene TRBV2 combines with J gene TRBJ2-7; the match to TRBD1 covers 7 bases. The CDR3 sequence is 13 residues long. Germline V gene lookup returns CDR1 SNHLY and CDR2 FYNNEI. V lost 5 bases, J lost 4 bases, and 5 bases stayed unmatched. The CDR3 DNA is TGTGCCAGCAGTTTAGGCAGGGGGTACGAGCAGTACTTC. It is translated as CASSLGRGYEQYF.

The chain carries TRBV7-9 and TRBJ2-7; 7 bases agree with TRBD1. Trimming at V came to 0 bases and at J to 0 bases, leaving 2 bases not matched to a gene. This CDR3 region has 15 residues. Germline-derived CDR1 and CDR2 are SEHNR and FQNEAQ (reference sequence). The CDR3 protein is CASSLAGGNSYEQYF. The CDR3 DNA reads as TGTGCCAGCAGCTTAGCAGGGGGCAACTCCTACGAGCAGTACTTC.

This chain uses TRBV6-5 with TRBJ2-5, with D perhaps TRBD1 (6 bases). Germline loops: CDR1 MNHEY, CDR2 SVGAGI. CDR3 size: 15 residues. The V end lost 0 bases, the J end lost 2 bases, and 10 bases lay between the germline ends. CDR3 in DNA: TGTGCCAGCAGTTACTCGGACAGCCAACAAGAGACCCAGTACTTC. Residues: CASSYSDSQQETQYF.

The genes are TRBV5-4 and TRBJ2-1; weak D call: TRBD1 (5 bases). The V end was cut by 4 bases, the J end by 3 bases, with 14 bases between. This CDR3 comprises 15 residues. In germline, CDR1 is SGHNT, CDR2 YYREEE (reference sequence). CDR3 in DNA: TGTGCCAGCAGCAACTCCGTGACAGACTACAATGAGCAGTTCTTC. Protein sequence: CASSNSVTDYNEQFF. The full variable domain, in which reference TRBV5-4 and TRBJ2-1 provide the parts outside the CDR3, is ETGVTQSPTHLIKTRGQQVTLRCSSQSGHNTVSWYQQALGQGPQFIFQYYREEENGRGNFPPRFSGLQFPNYSSELNVNALELDDSALYLCASSNSVTDYNEQFFGPGTRLTVL.

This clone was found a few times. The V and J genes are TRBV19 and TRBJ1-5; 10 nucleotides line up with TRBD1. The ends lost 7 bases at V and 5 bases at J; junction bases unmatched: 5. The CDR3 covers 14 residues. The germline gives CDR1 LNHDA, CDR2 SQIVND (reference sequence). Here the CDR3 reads CASTMTGGYQPQHF. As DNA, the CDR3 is TGTGCCAGTACCATGACAGGGGGCTATCAGCCCCAGCATTTT.

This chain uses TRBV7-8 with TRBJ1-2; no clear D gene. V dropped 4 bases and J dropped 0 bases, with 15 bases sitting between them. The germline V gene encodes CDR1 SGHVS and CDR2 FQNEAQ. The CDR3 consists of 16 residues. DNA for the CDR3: TGTGCCAGCAGCTCACGGGTCGTCGGGGCTAACTATGGCTACACCTTC. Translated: CASSSRVVGANYGYTF.